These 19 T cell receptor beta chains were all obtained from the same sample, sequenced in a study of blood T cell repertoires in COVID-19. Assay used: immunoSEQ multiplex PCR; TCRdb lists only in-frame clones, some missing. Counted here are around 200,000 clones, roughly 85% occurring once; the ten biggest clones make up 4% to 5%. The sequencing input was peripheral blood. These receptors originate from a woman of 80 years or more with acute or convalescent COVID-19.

The CDR3 is CASTGSSYEQYF. CDR3 bases: TGTGCCAGTACCGGGTCTTCCTACGAGCAGTACTTC. The rearrangement uses TRBV19 and TRBJ2-7; D is ambiguous. The length of the CDR3 is 12 residues. V was cut by 7 bases and J by 1 base, with 8 bases left in between. Per the germline V gene, CDR1 is LNHDA and CDR2 is SQIVND (reference sequence).

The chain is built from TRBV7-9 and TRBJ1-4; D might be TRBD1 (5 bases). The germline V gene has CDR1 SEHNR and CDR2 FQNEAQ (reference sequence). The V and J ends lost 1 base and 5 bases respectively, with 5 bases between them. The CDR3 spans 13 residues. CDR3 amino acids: CASSLEGNEKLFF. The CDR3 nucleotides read TGTGCCAGCAGCTTAGAGGGGAATGAAAAACTGTTTTTT. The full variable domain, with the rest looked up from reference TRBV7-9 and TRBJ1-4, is DTGVSQNPRHKITKRGQNVTFRCDPISEHNRLYWYRQTLGQGPEFLTYFQNEAQLEKSRLLSDRFSAERPKGSFSTLEIQRTEQGDSAMYLCASSLEGNEKLFFGSGTQLSVL.

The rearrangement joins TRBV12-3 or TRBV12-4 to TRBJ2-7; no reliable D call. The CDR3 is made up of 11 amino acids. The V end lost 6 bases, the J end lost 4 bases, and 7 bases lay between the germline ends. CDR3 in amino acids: CASSLLYEQYF. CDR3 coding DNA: TGTGCCAGCAGCCTGTTGTACGAGCAGTACTTC.

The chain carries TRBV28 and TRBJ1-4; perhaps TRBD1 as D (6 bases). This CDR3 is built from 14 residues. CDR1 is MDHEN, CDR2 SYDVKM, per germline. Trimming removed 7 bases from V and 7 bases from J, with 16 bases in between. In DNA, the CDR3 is TGTGCCAGCACCATGACAGGAGAGGGTGAAAAACTGTTTTTT. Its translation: CASTMTGEGEKLFF.

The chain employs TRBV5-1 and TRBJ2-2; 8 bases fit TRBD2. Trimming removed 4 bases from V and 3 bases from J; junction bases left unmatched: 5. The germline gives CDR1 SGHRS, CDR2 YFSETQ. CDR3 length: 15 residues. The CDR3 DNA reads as TGCGCCAGCAGCGACACTAGCGGATACACCGGGGAGCTGTTTTTT. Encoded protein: CASSDTSGYTGELFF. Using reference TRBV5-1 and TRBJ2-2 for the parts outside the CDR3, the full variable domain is KAGVTQTPRYLIKTRGQQVTLSCSPISGHRSVSWYQQTPGQGLQFLFEYFSETQRNKGNFPGRFSGRQFSNSRSEMNVSTLELGDSALYLCASSDTSGYTGELFFGEGSRLTVL.

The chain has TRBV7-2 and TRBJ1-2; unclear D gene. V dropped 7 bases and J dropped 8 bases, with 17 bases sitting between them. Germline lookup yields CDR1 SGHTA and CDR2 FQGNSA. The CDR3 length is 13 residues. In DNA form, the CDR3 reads TGTGCCAGCATCCCGGTGCCCTTCTCCGGCTACACCTTC. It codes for CASIPVPFSGYTF. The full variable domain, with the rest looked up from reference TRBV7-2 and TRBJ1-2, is GAGVSQSPSNKVTEKGKDVELRCDPISGHTALYWYRQSLGQGLEFLIYFQGNSAPDKSGLPSDRFSAERTGGSVSTLTIQRTQQEDSAVYLCASIPVPFSGYTFGSGTRLTVV.

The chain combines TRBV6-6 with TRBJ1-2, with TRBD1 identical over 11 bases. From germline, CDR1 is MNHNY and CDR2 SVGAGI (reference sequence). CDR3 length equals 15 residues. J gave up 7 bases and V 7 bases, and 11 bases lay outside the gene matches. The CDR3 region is CASTRTGDRGAGYTF. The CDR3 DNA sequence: TGTGCCAGCACCCGAACCGGGGACAGGGGGGCTGGCTACACCTTC.

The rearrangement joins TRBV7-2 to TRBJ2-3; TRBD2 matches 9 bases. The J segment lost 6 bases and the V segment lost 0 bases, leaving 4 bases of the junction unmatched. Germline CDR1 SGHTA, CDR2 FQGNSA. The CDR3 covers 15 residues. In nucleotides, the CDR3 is TGTGCCAGCAGCTTAGCCGCTAGCGGGATGGATACGCAGTATTTT. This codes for CASSLAASGMDTQYF.

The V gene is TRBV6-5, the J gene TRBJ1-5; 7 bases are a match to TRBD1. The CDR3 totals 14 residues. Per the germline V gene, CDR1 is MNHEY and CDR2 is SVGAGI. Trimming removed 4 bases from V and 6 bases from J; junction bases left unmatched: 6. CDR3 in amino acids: CASSSGQIGQPQHF. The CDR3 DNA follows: TGTGCCAGCAGTTCGGGACAGATAGGTCAGCCCCAGCATTTT.

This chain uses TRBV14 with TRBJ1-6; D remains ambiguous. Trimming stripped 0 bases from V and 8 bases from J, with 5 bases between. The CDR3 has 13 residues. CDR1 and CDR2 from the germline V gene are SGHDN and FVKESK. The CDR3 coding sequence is TGTGCCAGCAGCCAAGATAATCATTCACCCCTCCACTTT. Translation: CASSQDNHSPLHF.

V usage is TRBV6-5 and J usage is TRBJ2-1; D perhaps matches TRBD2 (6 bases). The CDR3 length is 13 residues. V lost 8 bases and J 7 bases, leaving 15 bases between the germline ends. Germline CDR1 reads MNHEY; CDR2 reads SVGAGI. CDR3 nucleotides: TGTGCCAGCGGTAAGGGACTCTCGAATGAGCAGTTCTTC. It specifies CASGKGLSNEQFF.

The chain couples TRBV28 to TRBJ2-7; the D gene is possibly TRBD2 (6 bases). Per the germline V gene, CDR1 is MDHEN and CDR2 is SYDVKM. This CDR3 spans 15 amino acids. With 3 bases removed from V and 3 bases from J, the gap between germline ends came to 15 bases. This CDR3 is CASSFLGSGFYEQYF. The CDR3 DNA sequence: TGTGCCAGCAGTTTTTTGGGTAGCGGTTTCTACGAGCAGTACTTC.

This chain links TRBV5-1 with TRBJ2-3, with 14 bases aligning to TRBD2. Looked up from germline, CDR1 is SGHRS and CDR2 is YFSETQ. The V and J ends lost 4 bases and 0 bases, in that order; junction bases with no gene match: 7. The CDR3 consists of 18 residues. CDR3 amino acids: CASSNGLAGGASTDTQYF. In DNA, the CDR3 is TGCGCCAGCAGCAACGGACTAGCGGGAGGAGCTAGCACAGATACGCAGTATTTT.

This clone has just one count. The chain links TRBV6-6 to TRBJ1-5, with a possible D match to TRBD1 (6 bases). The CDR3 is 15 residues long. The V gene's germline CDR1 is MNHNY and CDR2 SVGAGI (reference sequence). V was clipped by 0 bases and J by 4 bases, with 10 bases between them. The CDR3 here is CASSYSGDRNQPQHF. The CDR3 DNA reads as TGTGCCAGCAGTTACTCGGGAGACAGGAATCAGCCCCAGCATTTT.

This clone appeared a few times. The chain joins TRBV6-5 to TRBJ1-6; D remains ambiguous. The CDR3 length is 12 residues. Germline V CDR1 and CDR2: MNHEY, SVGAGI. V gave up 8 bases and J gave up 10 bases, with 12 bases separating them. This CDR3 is CASRTLQSPLHF. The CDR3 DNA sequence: TGTGCCAGCCGGACTCTACAGTCACCCCTCCACTTT.

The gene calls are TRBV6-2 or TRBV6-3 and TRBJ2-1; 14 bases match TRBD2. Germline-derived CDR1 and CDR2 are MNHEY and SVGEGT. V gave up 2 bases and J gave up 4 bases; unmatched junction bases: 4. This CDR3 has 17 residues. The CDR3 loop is CASSYGLAGGSYNEQFF. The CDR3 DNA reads TGTGCCAGCAGTTACGGACTAGCGGGAGGCTCGTACAATGAGCAGTTCTTC.

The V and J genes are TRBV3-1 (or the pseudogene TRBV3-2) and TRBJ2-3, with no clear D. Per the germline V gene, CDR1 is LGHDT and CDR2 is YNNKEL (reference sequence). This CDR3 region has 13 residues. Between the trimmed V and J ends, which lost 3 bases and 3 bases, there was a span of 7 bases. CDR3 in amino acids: CASSQSVTDTQYF. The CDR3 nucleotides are TGTGCCAGCAGCCAGAGCGTAACAGATACGCAGTATTTT.

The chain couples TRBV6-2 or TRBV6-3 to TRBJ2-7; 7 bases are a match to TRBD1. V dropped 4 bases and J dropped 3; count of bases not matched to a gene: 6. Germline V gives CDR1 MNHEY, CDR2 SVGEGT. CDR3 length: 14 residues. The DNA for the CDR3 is TGTGCCAGCAGTTTCGACAGGGTGGTCTACGAGCAGTACTTC. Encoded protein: CASSFDRVVYEQYF.

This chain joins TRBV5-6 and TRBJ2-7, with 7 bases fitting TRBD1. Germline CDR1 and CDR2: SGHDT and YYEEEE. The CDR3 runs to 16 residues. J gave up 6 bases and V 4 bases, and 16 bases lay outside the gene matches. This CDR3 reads CASSRDRAQMLFEQYF. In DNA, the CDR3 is TGTGCCAGCAGCCGCGACAGGGCCCAGATGCTTTTCGAGCAGTACTTC.